This TCR beta chain was retrieved from a study of blood T cells in healthy people across ages. The V end was cut by 8 bases, the J end by 6 bases, with 10 bases between. Germline assignment: CDR1 SQVTM and CDR2 ANQGSEA. The CDR3 contains 10 residues. A second PCR, run for about 6 to 12 cycles, used a sample-barcoded 5' primer plus a J-beta primer mix. TCRdb analysed the 5' RACE reads with MiXCR anew, one entry per CDR3 protein. The table has over 950,000 distinct CDR3 sequences, roughly two fifths seen once; the top ten hold about an eighth. This chain uses TRBV29-1 with TRBJ1-2; D is unresolved. The sample consisted of blood. The receptor comes from a man between 18 and 29 years old in good health. In DNA, the CDR3 is TGCAGCACCGGAAGGGATGGCTACACCTTC. It is translated as CSTGRDGYTF.